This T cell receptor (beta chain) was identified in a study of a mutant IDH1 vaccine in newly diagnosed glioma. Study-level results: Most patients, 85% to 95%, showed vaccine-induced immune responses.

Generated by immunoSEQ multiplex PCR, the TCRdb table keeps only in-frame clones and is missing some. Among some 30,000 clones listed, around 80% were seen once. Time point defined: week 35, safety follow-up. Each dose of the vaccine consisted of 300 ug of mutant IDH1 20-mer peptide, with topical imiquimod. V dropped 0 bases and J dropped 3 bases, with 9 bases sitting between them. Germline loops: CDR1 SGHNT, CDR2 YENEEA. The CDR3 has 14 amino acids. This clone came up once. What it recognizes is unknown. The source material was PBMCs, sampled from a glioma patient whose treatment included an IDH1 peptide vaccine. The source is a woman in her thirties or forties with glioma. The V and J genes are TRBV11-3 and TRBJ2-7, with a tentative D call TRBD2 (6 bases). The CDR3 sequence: CASSLESGHYEQYF. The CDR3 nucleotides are TGTGCCAGCAGCTTAGAAAGCGGGCACTACGAGCAGTACTTC.